This TCR beta chain is drawn from a study of T cell responses to AZD1222 COVID-19 vaccine. Study results and caveats: The number of AZD1222 recipients seropositive at baseline was only five to seven. Spike was spanned by vaccine-associated CD4 TCRs, which were dominant at 160-218 and 743-854. The donor group comprised mostly white British people and more females; the analysis possibly underestimated clonal diversity. Samples come after the peak T cell response, not at day 14.

The CDR3 covers 14 residues. The V gene lost 4 bases and the J gene lost 9 bases, with 18 bases spanning the gap. Germline V gene sequence: CDR1 MNHEY, CDR2 SMNVEV (reference sequence). A note on this clone: As yet, its antigen is unknown.

Using immunoSEQ multiplex PCR, the repertoire was profiled, and TCRdb retains in-frame clones only, with some absent. The sample shows more than 150,000 clones, around 93% of them seen only once. The input for sequencing was peripheral blood, taken on day 0 of AZD1222 vaccination. The chain has TRBV27 and TRBJ1-2; perhaps TRBD1 as D (5 bases). This TCR was sampled from an adult in good health. This CDR3 reads CASSSIPGGTSYTF. The CDR3 DNA reads as TGTGCCAGCAGTTCTATCCCCGGGGGGACCAGCTACACCTTC.